The source of this T cell receptor (beta chain) is a study of glioma-infiltrating T cells. The iRepertoire nested amplicon-rescue multiplex PCR amplified TCR alpha and beta CDR3s from RNA. One-step reverse transcription and amplification started from around 100-400 ng of tissue mRNA or PBMC total RNA. TCRdb reprocessed the multiplex PCR reads via MiXCR and lists one record per CDR3 protein. The table has some 93,000 distinct CDR3 sequences, approximately 42% seen once; the top ten hold around two fifths. This clonotype was recorded at least ten times. What it binds is not known. The CDR3 loop spans 13 amino acids. V was trimmed by 4 bases and J by 6 bases, leaving 11 bases between them. Germline V CDR1 and CDR2: SNHLY, FYNNEI. Study-level results: Gliomas, especially low-grade, showed above-expected tissue-blood divergence; non-neoplastic patients showed below. Only very few CDR3 sequences appeared in both tissue and blood.

The TCR originated in a human donor with low-grade glioma or glioblastoma, undergoing nonglioma brain surgery, or in good health (not recorded which). The sample was glioma tissue, nonneoplastic brain tissue, or PBMCs (not recorded which). The chain joins TRBV2 to TRBJ2-3; tentative D call: TRBD1 (6 bases). The CDR3 sequence is CASSGGTSDTQYF. CDR3 DNA sequence: TGTGCCAGCAGTGGGGGGACATCGGATACGCAGTATTTT. Variable domain in full (rest from reference TRBV2 and TRBJ2-3): EPEVTQTPSHQVTQMGQEVILRCVPISNHLYFYWYRQILGQKVEFLVSFYNNEISEKSEIFDDQFSVERPDGSNFTLKIRSTKLEDSAMYFCASSGGTSDTQYFGPGTRLTVL.